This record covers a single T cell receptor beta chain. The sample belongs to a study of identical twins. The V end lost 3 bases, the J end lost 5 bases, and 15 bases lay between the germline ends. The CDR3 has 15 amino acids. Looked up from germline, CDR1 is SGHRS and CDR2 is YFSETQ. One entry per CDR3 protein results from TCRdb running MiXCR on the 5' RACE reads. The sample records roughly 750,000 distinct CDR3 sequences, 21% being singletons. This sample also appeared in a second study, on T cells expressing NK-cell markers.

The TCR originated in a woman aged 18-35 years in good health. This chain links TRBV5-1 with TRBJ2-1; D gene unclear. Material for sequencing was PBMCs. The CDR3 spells CASSSWTDPHNEQFF. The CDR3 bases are TGCGCCAGCAGCTCGTGGACGGACCCCCACAATGAGCAGTTCTTC.